The 11 T cell receptor beta chains given below trace back to one sample, sequenced in a study of regulatory T cells in long-lasting Graves disease. Arm-PCR of CDR3 regions and iRepertoire HTBI primers were used to build TCR beta libraries. TCRdb reprocessed the multiplex PCR reads with MiXCR, giving one entry per CDR3 protein. The sample contains 350,000 to 450,000 distinct CDR3 sequences, roughly 20% of which appear only once. Time point indicated: persistent/refractory GD, antithyroid drugs over 5 years with positive TRAb. From PBMCs, RNA was extracted and then used to make the TCR library. The source was peripheral blood mononuclear cells (PBMCs), collected when the disease was refractory, from a patient treated with antithyroid drugs. These receptor sequences come from a woman aged 40 to 50 with Graves disease.

This clonotype appeared a few times. This sequence joins TRBV2 and TRBJ2-2; 7 bases are a match to TRBD2. This CDR3 is 18 amino acids long. The ends lost 6 bases at V and 1 base at J; junction bases unmatched: 14. The germline gives CDR1 SNHLY, CDR2 FYNNEI. CDR3 sequence reads: CASSFVWGGRMNTGELFF. The CDR3 nucleotides are TGTGCCAGCAGCTTTGTTTGGGGAGGGCGGATGAACACCGGGGAGCTGTTTTTT.

This clonotype was seen repeatedly, ten times or more. The rearrangement links TRBV2 to TRBJ1-4; D remains unclear. Deletions cut 2 bases from V and 0 bases from J, with 13 bases between. The germline V gene has CDR1 SNHLY and CDR2 FYNNEI. CDR3 length: 17 residues. Here the CDR3 DNA reads TGTGCCAGCAGTGAACACGGGGAGGTAGCAACTAATGAAAAACTGTTTTTT. Translating gives CASSEHGEVATNEKLFF.

In this sample, this clonotype turned up many times. Written as DNA, the CDR3 is TGTGCCAGCAGTTTCCTGGACGGGGCCCAAGAGACCCAGTACTTC. Translation gives CASSFLDGAQETQYF. The rearrangement uses TRBV28 and TRBJ2-5; D is tentatively TRBD1 or TRBD2 (5 bases each). Looked up from germline, CDR1 is MDHEN and CDR2 is SYDVKM. CDR3 length equals 15 residues. The V end was cut by 3 bases, the J end by 1 base, with 12 bases between. The full variable domain, completed using reference TRBV28 and TRBJ2-5, is DVKVTQSSRYLVKRTGEKVFLECVQDMDHENMFWYRQDPGLGLRLIYFSYDVKMKEKGDIPEGYSVSREKKERFSLILESASTNQTSMYLCASSFLDGAQETQYFGPGTRLLVL.

This clonotype was recorded at least ten times. The rearrangement uses TRBV2 and TRBJ2-2; D unresolved. V shed 6 bases and J shed 0 bases, with 11 bases lying between them. Germline V lookup: CDR1 SNHLY, CDR2 FYNNEI. CDR3 length: 15 residues. The CDR3 spells CASSRVPPNTGELFF. CDR3 sequence (DNA): TGTGCCAGCAGCCGGGTACCACCGAACACCGGGGAGCTGTTTTTT. The full variable domain, rest sourced from reference TRBV2 and TRBJ2-2, is EPEVTQTPSHQVTQMGQEVILRCVPISNHLYFYWYRQILGQKVEFLVSFYNNEISEKSEIFDDQFSVERPDGSNFTLKIRSTKLEDSAMYFCASSRVPPNTGELFFGEGSRLTVL.

This clonotype was seen at least ten times. V usage is TRBV28 and J usage is TRBJ2-7, with D perhaps TRBD2 (5 bases). Trimming cost V 5 bases and J 5 bases, with 28 bases left between them. The CDR3 consists of 18 residues. CDR1 is MDHEN and CDR2 is SYDVKM in the germline V gene. CDR3 nucleotides: TGTGCCAGCAGTCCTCACCTCAGGCGGGCCTTGAGTTCTAACGAGCAGTACTTC. Translated, it gives CASSPHLRRALSSNEQYF.

This clonotype has a count of ten or more. The chain employs TRBV11-2 and TRBJ1-5; D is unresolved. Germline values: CDR1 SGHAT, CDR2 FQNNGV. V was pared by 0 bases and J by 5 bases, with 8 bases between. This CDR3 is 14 amino acids long. The CDR3 is CASSLEGGYQPQHF. CDR3 nucleotide sequence: TGTGCCAGCAGCTTAGAAGGAGGGTATCAGCCCCAGCATTTT.

The chain couples TRBV28 to TRBJ1-5; D is possibly TRBD1 (5 bases). Trimming removed 6 bases at V and 6 bases at J, with 15 bases between. The germline CDR1 and CDR2 sequences are MDHEN and SYDVKM. This CDR3 comprises 14 residues. CDR3 sequence: CASRIHGASQPQHF. The CDR3 nucleotides read TGTGCCAGCAGGATACACGGGGCTAGTCAGCCCCAGCATTTT.

This clonotype was detected many times. The J gene is TRBJ2-7, the V gene TRBV28; 9 nucleotides align to TRBD1. V shed 2 bases, J shed 2 bases, and the junction held 7 bases outside the gene matches. The CDR3 totals 16 residues. Per germline, CDR1 MDHEN and CDR2 SYDVKM. CDR3 amino acids: CASSLDPGTGTYEQYF. CDR3 sequence (DNA): TGTGCCAGCAGTTTAGACCCCGGGACAGGGACCTACGAGCAGTACTTC.

This clonotype appeared many times. This chain connects TRBV6-1 to TRBJ1-5, with D perhaps matching TRBD1 (5 bases). Germline assignment: CDR1 MNHNS and CDR2 SASEGT. The CDR3 sequence is 14 residues long. V lost 6 bases and J 0 bases, leaving 9 bases between the germline ends. CDR3 residues: CASRRDSSNQPQHF. CDR3 DNA sequence: TGTGCCAGCAGACGTGACAGTAGCAATCAGCCCCAGCATTTT.

This clonotype has only a few counts. CDR3 sequence: CASSTRQGYHEQYF. CDR3 DNA sequence: TGTGCCAGCAGCACGCGACAGGGTTATCACGAGCAGTACTTC. The V gene is TRBV7-8, the J gene TRBJ2-7, with 7 bases that match TRBD1. After removal of 5 bases from V and 5 bases from J, the junction contained 9 bases not matched to a gene. The V gene's germline CDR1 is SGHVS and CDR2 FQNEAQ. CDR3 length equals 14 residues.

The sample holds many counts of this clonotype. V usage is TRBV6-2 or TRBV6-3 and J usage is TRBJ2-7, with a possible D match to TRBD2 (5 bases). The CDR3 covers 14 residues. CDR1 and CDR2 (germline): MNHEY, SVGEGT. Trimming pared 7 bases from V and 4 bases from J, leaving 17 bases between. As DNA, the CDR3 is TGTGCCAGCAATGCCCCGGGATCGAGGTACGAGCAGTACTTC. Protein: CASNAPGSRYEQYF.